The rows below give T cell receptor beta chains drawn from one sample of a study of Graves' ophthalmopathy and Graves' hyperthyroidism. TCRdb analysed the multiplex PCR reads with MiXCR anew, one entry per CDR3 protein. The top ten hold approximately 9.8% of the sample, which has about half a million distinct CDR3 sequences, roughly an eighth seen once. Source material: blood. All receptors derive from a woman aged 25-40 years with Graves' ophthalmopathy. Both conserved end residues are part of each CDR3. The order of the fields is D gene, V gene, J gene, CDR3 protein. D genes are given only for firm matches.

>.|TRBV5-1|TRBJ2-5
CASSLAGQLETQYF
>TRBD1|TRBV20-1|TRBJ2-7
CSARDLDRGPYEQYF
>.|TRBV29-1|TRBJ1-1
CSVGSAEFTEAFF
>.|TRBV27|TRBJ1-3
CASSLSGPPGNTIYF
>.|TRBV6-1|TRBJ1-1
CASSEPGLKAEAFF
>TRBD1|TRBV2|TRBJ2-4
CASSDNRGVKNIQYF
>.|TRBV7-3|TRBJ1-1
CASRRGPSNTEAFF
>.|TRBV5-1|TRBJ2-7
CASSSGGQSYEQYF
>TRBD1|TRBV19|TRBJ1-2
CASTTTGGSTGYTF
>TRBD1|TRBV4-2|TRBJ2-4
CASSQPGQGENIQYF
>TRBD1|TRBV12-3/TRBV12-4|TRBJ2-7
CASKGTGLREQYF
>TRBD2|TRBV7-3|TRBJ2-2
CASSPPRGGAGGELFF
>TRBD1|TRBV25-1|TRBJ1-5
CATGSMGDSSNQPQHF
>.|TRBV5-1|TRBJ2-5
CASSIGQTSQETQYF
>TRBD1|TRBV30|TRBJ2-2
CAWRLQGPGELFF
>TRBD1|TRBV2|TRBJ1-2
CASSVGPRQGAYGYTF
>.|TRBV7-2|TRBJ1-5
CASSPGRVSNQPQHF
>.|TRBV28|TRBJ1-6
CASSLWAVDNSPLHF
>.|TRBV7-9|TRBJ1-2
CASSFNPGANYGYTF
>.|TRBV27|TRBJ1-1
CASSVAPQENTEAFF
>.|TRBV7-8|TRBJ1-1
CASSLASDTEAFF
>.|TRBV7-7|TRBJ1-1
CASSSTMDSEAFF
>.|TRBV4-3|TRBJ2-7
CASSQDNAPLYEQYF
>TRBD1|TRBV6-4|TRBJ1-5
CAHFWTGPLYSNQPQHF
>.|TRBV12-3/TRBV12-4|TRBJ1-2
CASTAGTGYGYTF
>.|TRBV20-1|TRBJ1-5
CSAGTRGYNQPQHF
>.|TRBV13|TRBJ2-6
CASSFITGSGANVLTF
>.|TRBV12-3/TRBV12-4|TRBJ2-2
CASSLISGQNTGELFF
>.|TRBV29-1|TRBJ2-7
CSVVNPGLPYEQYF
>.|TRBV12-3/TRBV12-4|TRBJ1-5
CASSWDVQNQPQHF
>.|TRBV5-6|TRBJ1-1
CASSLNWQEAFF
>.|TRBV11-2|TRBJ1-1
CASRAPGMNTEAFF
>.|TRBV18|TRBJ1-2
CASSRQENYGYTF
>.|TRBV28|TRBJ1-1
CASTWGQNTEAFF
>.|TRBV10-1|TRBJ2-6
CASSDQAGANVLTF
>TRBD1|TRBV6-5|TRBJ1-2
CAAGQGAFGYTF
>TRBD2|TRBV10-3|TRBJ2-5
CAISGGLAEGETQYF
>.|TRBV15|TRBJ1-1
CATSRGVDRSLNTEAFF
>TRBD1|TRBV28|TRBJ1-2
CASKGGGVSPYGYTF
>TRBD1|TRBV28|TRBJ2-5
CASSPDRIQETQYF
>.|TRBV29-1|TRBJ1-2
CSASPGQSQDYGYTF
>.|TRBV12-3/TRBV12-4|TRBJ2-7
CASSFARVGEQYF
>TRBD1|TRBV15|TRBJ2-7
CATSRPGQGSYEQYF
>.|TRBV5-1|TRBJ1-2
CASSPSGGDYGYTF
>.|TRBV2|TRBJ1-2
CASSATGKGGYTF
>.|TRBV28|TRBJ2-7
CASSLRDWGLSYEQYF
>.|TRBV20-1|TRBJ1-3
CSAEGTLSGNTIYF
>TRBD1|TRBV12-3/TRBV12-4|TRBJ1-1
CASSFTGVGTEAFF
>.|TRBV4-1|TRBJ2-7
CASSQDGVGSREQYF
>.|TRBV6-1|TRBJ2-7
CASSEAQGPYEQYF
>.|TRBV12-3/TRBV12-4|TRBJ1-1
CASSTSGQALNTEAFF
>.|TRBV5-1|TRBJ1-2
CASSLATVNGYTF
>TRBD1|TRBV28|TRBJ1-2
CASTQGRGYTF
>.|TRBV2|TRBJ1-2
CASSTTSYGYTF